What follows are 10 T cell receptor beta chains derived from one specimen sequenced in a study of cytomegalovirus exposure and HLA in healthy donors. 13 Jbeta primers and 60 Vbeta primers were used for the PCR. The table came from immunoSEQ multiplex PCR; TCRdb's copy has only in-frame clones and leaves some out. The table lists 65,000 to 85,000 clones, 86% of them singletons, with about 2.1% in the top ten. Source material: PBMCs. These receptors were obtained from a woman in her 30s in good health and CMV-seronegative.

The genes are TRBV7-6 and TRBJ2-7; TRBD1 matches at 10 bases. The CDR3 sequence is 16 residues long. V shed 3 bases, J shed 4 bases, and the junction held 9 bases outside the gene matches. Germline CDR1 reads SGHVS; CDR2 reads FNYEAQ. CDR3 sequence (DNA): TGTGCCAGCAGCTTCCTCTCGGACAGGGGGTATTACGAGCAGTACTTC. Translating gives CASSFLSDRGYYEQYF.

The chain employs TRBV5-5 and TRBJ2-1, with D tentatively TRBD1 (6 bases). The CDR3 length is 15 residues. CDR1 and CDR2 (germline): SGHKS, YYEKEE (reference sequence). Trimming removed 3 bases at V and 3 bases at J, with 13 bases between. The DNA of the CDR3 is TGTGCCAGCAGCTCGGCCGGGACAAACTACAATGAGCAGTTCTTC. Residues: CASSSAGTNYNEQFF.

The chain joins TRBV27 to TRBJ1-2; D is perhaps TRBD1 (6 bases). CDR3 length: 15 amino acids. Trimming stripped 2 bases from V and 4 bases from J, with 14 bases between. Germline V CDR1 and CDR2: MNHEY, SMNVEV (reference sequence). In nucleotides, the CDR3 is TGTGCCAGCAGTTTAAGTCTTGTGGACAGCTATGGCTACACCTTC. This gives the protein CASSLSLVDSYGYTF.

In this sample, this clone turned up a few times. The chain recombines TRBV28 with TRBJ1-4; TRBD1 agrees at 7 bases. The length of the CDR3 is 17 residues. Unmatched junction bases numbered 6, after V lost 2 bases and J lost 0 bases. Germline V gives CDR1 MDHEN, CDR2 SYDVKM. CDR3 region: CASSLDRGPATNEKLFF. The CDR3 DNA reads TGTGCCAGCAGTTTAGATAGGGGGCCAGCAACTAATGAAAAACTGTTTTTT.

This chain uses TRBV2 with TRBJ2-5; 7 bases agree with TRBD1. Germline V gives CDR1 SNHLY, CDR2 FYNNEI. V trimming: 5 bases; J trimming: 2 bases; junction bases outside the gene matches: 2. CDR3 length equals 13 residues. CDR3 loop: CASSRDRQETQYF. The CDR3 bases are TGTGCCAGCAGTAGGGACAGACAAGAGACCCAGTACTTC.

This rearrangement joins TRBV5-5 to TRBJ1-3, with 7 bases fitting TRBD1. The CDR3 extends over 15 amino acids. Per germline, CDR1 SGHKS and CDR2 YYEKEE (reference sequence). V trimming: 2 bases; J trimming: 7 bases; junction bases outside the gene matches: 9. The CDR3 loop reads CASSFRDSDWNTIYF. In DNA form, the CDR3 reads TGTGCCAGCAGCTTTCGGGACAGCGATTGGAACACCATATATTTT.

The CDR3 sequence: CASTPMGQGLYGYTF. CDR3 DNA sequence: TGTGCCAGCACTCCAATGGGACAGGGCCTCTATGGCTACACCTTC. The V gene is TRBV2, the J gene TRBJ1-2; 9 nucleotides agree with TRBD1. Germline-derived CDR1 and CDR2 are SNHLY and FYNNEI. V trimming: 7 bases; J trimming: 4 bases; junction bases outside the gene matches: 10. The CDR3 covers 15 residues.

This clone was picked up one time. The chain employs TRBV7-2 and TRBJ2-7; TRBD2 matches 7 bases. The germline V gene has CDR1 SGHTA and CDR2 FQGNSA. The CDR3 length is 17 residues. Trimming at V came to 2 bases and at J to 2 bases, leaving 12 bases not matched to a gene. This CDR3 reads CASSLLGSSGATYEQYF. The CDR3 DNA reads as TGTGCCAGCAGCTTACTAGGATCCAGCGGGGCTACCTACGAGCAGTACTTC.

V is TRBV4-2 and J is TRBJ2-5; TRBD2 matches at 7 bases. Germline V gene lookup returns CDR1 LGHNA and CDR2 YNFKEQ. V dropped 0 bases and J dropped 7; count of bases not matched to a gene: 11. This CDR3 is built from 16 residues. CDR3 coding DNA: TGTGCCAGCAGCCAAGATGCTAGCGGACGTTATCGGACCCAGTACTTC. This gives the protein CASSQDASGRYRTQYF.

The V and J genes are TRBV15 and TRBJ2-5; D is perhaps TRBD2 (5 bases). The DNA end favors TRBJ2-7, so the J call may be wrong. This CDR3 has 16 amino acids. The germline V gene has CDR1 LNHNV and CDR2 YYDKDF (reference sequence). In DNA form, the CDR3 reads TGTGCCACCAGCAGAGATCCGCCGGGGTCAGGCAGCGAGCAGTACTTC. Encoded protein: CATSRDPPGSGSEQYF.